The 16 T cell receptor beta chains given below trace back to one sample, sequenced in a study of blood T cell repertoires in COVID-19. Some clones are missing from TCRdb's copy, which holds only in-frame ones; the method was immunoSEQ multiplex PCR. This sample yields about 130,000 clones, of which 81% are seen a single time; roughly 15% belongs to the top ten. The sequencing sample was made of peripheral blood. The receptors stem from a man between 25 and 39 years old with COVID-19, enrolled during active disease.

The rearrangement links TRBV19 to TRBJ1-2; D not certain. Germline V gives CDR1 LNHDA, CDR2 SQIVND (reference sequence). CDR3 length equals 13 residues. V dropped 5 bases and J dropped 0 bases, with 7 bases sitting between them. The CDR3 here is CASSPRANYGYTF. Written as DNA, the CDR3 is TGTGCCAGTAGTCCACGAGCTAACTATGGCTACACCTTC.

The chain uses TRBV5-1 and TRBJ2-1, with a tentative D call TRBD1 (5 bases). The CDR3 is 16 amino acids. Trimming pared 0 bases from V and 2 bases from J, leaving 12 bases between. Germline CDR1 and CDR2: SGHRS and YFSETQ. The CDR3 here is CASSLEVGDTYNEQFF. The CDR3 nucleotides read TGCGCCAGCAGCTTGGAGGTAGGGGATACCTACAATGAGCAGTTCTTC.

The V and J genes are TRBV7-2 and TRBJ2-1; 11 nucleotides line up with TRBD2. The trim removed 7 bases at V and 7 bases at J, leaving 6 bases unmatched. The length of the CDR3 is 14 residues. Germline V CDR1 and CDR2: SGHTA, FQGNSA. The CDR3 here is CASIGVAGGNEQFF. DNA for the CDR3: TGTGCCAGCATAGGGGTAGCGGGAGGGAATGAGCAGTTCTTC.

CDR3 sequence reads: CASSHPGQMNTEAFF. For the CDR3, the DNA is TGCGCCAGCAGCCACCCCGGACAAATGAACACTGAAGCTTTCTTT. The chain links TRBV4-1 to TRBJ1-1, with D possibly being TRBD1 (5 bases). Trimming cost V 3 bases and J 0 bases, with 11 bases left between them. CDR1 is MGHRA, CDR2 YSYEKL, per germline. This CDR3 region has 15 residues.

V gene TRBV27 combines with J gene TRBJ2-5, with 9 nucleotides matching TRBD2. CDR1 and CDR2 (germline): MNHEY, SMNVEV (reference sequence). The V gene end was trimmed by 3 bases and the J gene end by 4 bases; junction bases not matched to a gene: 6. This CDR3 contains 15 residues. The CDR3 loop is CASSFGGRASETQYF. DNA for the CDR3: TGTGCCAGCAGTTTTGGCGGGAGGGCCTCAGAGACCCAGTACTTC.

This clone was seen a single time. V and J are TRBV19 and TRBJ2-2; 12 bases agree with TRBD2. The germline gives CDR1 LNHDA, CDR2 SQIVND (reference sequence). The V gene end was trimmed by 4 bases and the J gene end by 7 bases; junction bases not matched to a gene: 7. The CDR3 is 16 residues long. CDR3 residues: CASSRGTSGSGGELFF. CDR3 in DNA: TGTGCCAGTAGTAGGGGGACTAGCGGGTCCGGCGGGGAGCTGTTTTTT.

This chain joins TRBV7-6 and TRBJ2-7; D unclear. Germline V gene lookup returns CDR1 SGHVS and CDR2 FNYEAQ. The CDR3 length is 18 residues. V was clipped by 4 bases and J by 4 bases, with 26 bases between them. The CDR3 loop is CASSSRPKLAHHEYEQYF. CDR3 sequence (DNA): TGTGCCAGCAGCTCGAGGCCTAAGCTCGCCCATCACGAGTACGAGCAGTACTTC.

The chain employs TRBV28 and TRBJ2-3, with D maybe TRBD1 (5 bases). Germline loops: CDR1 MDHEN, CDR2 SYDVKM. This CDR3 has 17 amino acids. The V gene lost 5 bases and the J gene lost 0 bases, with 18 bases spanning the gap. The CDR3 region has the DNA TGTGCCAGCAGTCCCCTAGACAGTTTCTCTAGCACAGATACGCAGTATTTT. Translated: CASSPLDSFSSTDTQYF. Drawing the rest from reference TRBV28 and TRBJ2-3, the complete variable domain is DVKVTQSSRYLVKRTGEKVFLECVQDMDHENMFWYRQDPGLGLRLIYFSYDVKMKEKGDIPEGYSVSREKKERFSLILESASTNQTSMYLCASSPLDSFSSTDTQYFGPGTRLTVL.

V usage is TRBV5-6 and J usage is TRBJ1-4, with D possibly being TRBD1 (5 bases). Trimming removed 3 bases at V and 9 bases at J, with 18 bases between. Germline CDR1 and CDR2: SGHDT and YYEEEE. The CDR3 is 15 amino acids. In DNA form, the CDR3 reads TGTGCCAGCAGCTCGATGAACTTAGCGGGACAAAAACTGTTTTTT. Translated, it gives CASSSMNLAGQKLFF.

V and J are TRBV9 and TRBJ2-5; 7 bases are shared with TRBD1. Germline V gene sequence: CDR1 SGDLS, CDR2 YYNGEE. The trim removed 4 bases at V and 4 bases at J, leaving 13 bases unmatched. The CDR3 is 16 residues long. CDR3 coding DNA: TGTGCCAGCAGCCCCAGAGGGAAGGGGGCGCTAGAGACCCAGTACTTC. This gives the protein CASSPRGKGALETQYF.

V is TRBV6-6 and J is TRBJ2-2, with TRBD1 as a possible D gene (6 bases). Trimming removed 0 bases at V and 8 bases at J, with 16 bases between. The CDR3 length is 16 residues. Germline loops: CDR1 MNHNY, CDR2 SVGAGI (reference sequence). DNA of the CDR3: TGTGCCAGCAGTTACTCAGGGGACATCCGGCCGGGGGAGCTGTTTTTT. It is translated as CASSYSGDIRPGELFF.

CDR3 nucleotides: TGTGCCAGCAGCCACTACTCGGTACGGGACAGAAGCACAGATACGCAGTATTTT. Protein product: CASSHYSVRDRSTDTQYF. V gene TRBV28 combines with J gene TRBJ2-3, with 7 bases matching TRBD1. The ends lost 6 bases at V and 0 bases at J; junction bases unmatched: 15. CDR1 MDHEN and CDR2 SYDVKM come from the germline V gene. CDR3 length: 18 residues.

The rearrangement joins TRBV4-2 to TRBJ2-1; TRBD1 matches 7 bases. Germline values: CDR1 LGHNA, CDR2 YNFKEQ. The CDR3 consists of 16 residues. V was clipped by 3 bases and J by 0 bases; unmatched bases: 5. As DNA, the CDR3 is TGTGCCAGCAGCCATCCCCGGACAGGCTCCTACAATGAGCAGTTCTTC. It codes for CASSHPRTGSYNEQFF.

This sequence joins TRBV27 and TRBJ2-5, with TRBD1 identical over 7 bases. Germline V CDR1 and CDR2: MNHEY, SMNVEV (reference sequence). CDR3 size: 13 residues. The V and J ends lost 6 bases and 1 base, in that order; junction bases with no gene match: 2. DNA of the CDR3: TGTGCCAGCAGGGGACAGATCCAAGAGACCCAGTACTTC. Protein product: CASRGQIQETQYF.

Comment on this clone: One end of the junction fails to match germline, which may point to a read error. The genes are TRBV11-3 and TRBJ2-1, with 7 bases matching TRBD2. CDR1 SGHNT and CDR2 YENEEA come from the germline V gene. This CDR3 is 13 amino acids long. CDR3 loop: CASSLDAEGLRLF. CDR3 nucleotide sequence: TGTGCCAGCAGCTTAGATGCGGAGGGACTACGTCTCTTC.

This chain links TRBV24-1 with TRBJ2-3, with D maybe TRBD1 (6 bases). V was shortened by 2 bases and J by 1 base, with 15 bases between the two germline ends. The CDR3 has 17 residues. Per the germline V gene, CDR1 is KGHDR and CDR2 is SFDVKD. The CDR3 loop reads CATSDSGVLRGTDTQYF. DNA of the CDR3: TGTGCCACCAGTGATTCAGGGGTGCTTAGGGGCACAGATACGCAGTATTTT.